This TCR beta chain was retrieved from a study of control samples from healthy donors and cancer patients (dated by TCRdb to 2018 to 2021). Library prep was done by the immunoSEQ multiplex PCR assay. Entries here come from immuneACCESS through TCRdb and include only in-frame sequences with V and J called. Some clones fail to appear in such tables; in the studies checked, an unresolved V gene covers under half of the shortfall, and the cause of the remainder is unknown. The sample yields roughly 14,000 clones; 60% to 80% were counted once. The ten largest clonotypes hold roughly 15% of the sample. Comment on this clone: Its target antigen remains unknown. Base qualities are not recorded, but no much larger clone differs from it by a single base.

Spanning cysteine to phenylalanine, the CDR3 consists of 16 amino acids. Just CDR3 DNA is preserved here, 48 bases in frame from base 1. CDR1 and CDR2, looked up from the germline V gene, are KGHSH and LQKENI. V lost 4 bases and J lost 6 bases, and the count of bases not matched to a germline gene is 11. The TCR originated in a female donor with lung cancer. The material sequenced was formalin-fixed, paraffin-embedded tissue. The rearrangement joined TRBV18 to TRBJ1-2; 10 bases in the junction line up with TRBD1. The DNA reads TGTGCCAGCTCACTAACGCCGGTCGGGACAGGGGATGGCTACACCTTC. Its coded protein is CASSLTPVGTGDGYTF.